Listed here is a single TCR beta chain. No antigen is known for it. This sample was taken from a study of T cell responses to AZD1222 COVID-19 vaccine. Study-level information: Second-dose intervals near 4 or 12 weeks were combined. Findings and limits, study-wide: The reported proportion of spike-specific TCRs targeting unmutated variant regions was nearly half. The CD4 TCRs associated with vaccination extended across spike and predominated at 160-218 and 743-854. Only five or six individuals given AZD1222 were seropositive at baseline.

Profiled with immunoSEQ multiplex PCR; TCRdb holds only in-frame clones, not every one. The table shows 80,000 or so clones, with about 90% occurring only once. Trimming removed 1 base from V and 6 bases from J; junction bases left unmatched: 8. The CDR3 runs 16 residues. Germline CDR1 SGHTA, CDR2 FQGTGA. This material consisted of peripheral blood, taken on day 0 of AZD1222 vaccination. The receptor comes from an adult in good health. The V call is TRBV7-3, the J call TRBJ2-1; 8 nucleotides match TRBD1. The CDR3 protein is CASSLMSTGEINEQFF. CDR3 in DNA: TGTGCCAGCAGCTTAATGTCGACAGGGGAAATCAATGAGCAGTTCTTC.